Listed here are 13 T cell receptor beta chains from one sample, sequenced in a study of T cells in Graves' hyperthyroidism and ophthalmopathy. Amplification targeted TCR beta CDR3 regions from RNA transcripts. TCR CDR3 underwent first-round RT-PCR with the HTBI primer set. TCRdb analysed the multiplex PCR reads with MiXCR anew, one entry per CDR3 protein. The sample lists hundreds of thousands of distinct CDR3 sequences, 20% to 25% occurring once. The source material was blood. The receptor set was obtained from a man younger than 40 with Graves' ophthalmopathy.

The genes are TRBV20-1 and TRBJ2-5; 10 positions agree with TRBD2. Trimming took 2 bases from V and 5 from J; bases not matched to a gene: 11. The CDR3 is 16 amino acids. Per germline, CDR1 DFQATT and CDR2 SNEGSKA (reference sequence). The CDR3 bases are TGCAGTGCTAGAATATGGACTAGCGGTGTGAGGGAGACCCAGTACTTC. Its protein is CSARIWTSGVRETQYF.

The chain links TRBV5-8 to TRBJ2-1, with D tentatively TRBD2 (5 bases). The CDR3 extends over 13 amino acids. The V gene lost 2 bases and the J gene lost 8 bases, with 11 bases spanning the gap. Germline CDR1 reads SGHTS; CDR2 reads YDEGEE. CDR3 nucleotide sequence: TGTGCCAGCAGCTTCTCGGGAAGCGATGAGCAGTTCTTC. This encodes CASSFSGSDEQFF.

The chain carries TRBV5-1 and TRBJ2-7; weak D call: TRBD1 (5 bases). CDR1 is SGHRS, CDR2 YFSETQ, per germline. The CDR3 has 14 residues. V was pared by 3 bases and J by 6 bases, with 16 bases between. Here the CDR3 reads CASSSQGSQGEQYF. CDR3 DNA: TGCGCCAGCAGCTCCCAGGGTTCTCAGGGCGAGCAGTACTTC.

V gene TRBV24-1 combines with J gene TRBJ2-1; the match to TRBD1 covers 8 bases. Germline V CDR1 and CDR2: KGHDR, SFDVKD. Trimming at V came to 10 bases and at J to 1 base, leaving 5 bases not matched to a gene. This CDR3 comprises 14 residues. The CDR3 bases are TGTGCCACTAGTACAGGGGGGTCCTACAATGAGCAGTTCTTC. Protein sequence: CATSTGGSYNEQFF.

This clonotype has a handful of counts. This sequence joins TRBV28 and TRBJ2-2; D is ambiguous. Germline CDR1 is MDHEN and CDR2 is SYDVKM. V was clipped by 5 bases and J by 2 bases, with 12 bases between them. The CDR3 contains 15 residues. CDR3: CASSPPWGNTGELFF. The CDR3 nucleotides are TGTGCCAGCAGTCCCCCATGGGGTAACACCGGGGAGCTGTTTTTT.

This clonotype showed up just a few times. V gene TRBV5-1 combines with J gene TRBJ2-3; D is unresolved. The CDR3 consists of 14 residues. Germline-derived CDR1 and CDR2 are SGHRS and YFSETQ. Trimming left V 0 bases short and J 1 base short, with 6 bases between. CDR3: CASSLEGRTDTQYF. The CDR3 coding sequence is TGCGCCAGCAGCTTGGAGGGTCGCACAGATACGCAGTATTTT. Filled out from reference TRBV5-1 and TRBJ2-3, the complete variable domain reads KAGVTQTPRYLIKTRGQQVTLSCSPISGHRSVSWYQQTPGQGLQFLFEYFSETQRNKGNFPGRFSGRQFSNSRSEMNVSTLELGDSALYLCASSLEGRTDTQYFGPGTRLTVL.

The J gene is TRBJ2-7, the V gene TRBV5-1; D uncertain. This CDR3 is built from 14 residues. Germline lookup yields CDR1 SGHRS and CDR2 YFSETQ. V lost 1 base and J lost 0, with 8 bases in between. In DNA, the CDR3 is TGCGCCAGCAGCTTGCTGGGGTCCTCCTACGAGCAGTACTTC. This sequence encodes CASSLLGSSYEQYF.

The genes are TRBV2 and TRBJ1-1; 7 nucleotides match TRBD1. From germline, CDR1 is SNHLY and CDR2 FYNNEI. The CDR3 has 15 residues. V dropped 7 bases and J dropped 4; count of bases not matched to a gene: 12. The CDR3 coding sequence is TGTGCCAGCACCCATGAAGGGGGCGCGGGCACTGAAGCTTTCTTT. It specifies CASTHEGGAGTEAFF.

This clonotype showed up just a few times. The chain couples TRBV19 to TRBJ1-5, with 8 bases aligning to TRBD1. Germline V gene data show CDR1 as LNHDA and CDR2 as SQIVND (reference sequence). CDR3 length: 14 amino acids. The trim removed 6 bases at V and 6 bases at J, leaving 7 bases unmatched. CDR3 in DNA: TGTGCCAGTAGACGGCAGGGGGCAATTCAGCCCCAGCATTTT. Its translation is CASRRQGAIQPQHF.

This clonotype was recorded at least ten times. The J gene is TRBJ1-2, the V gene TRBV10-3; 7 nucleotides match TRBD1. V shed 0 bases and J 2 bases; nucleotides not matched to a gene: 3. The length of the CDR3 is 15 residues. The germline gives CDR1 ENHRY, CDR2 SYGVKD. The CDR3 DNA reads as TGTGCCATCAGTGAGTCGATGACAGGGAACTATGGCTACACCTTC. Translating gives CAISESMTGNYGYTF.

DNA of the CDR3: TGCGCCAGCAGCTTAATTACAGATACGCAGTATTTT. Protein sequence: CASSLITDTQYF. V usage is TRBV5-1 and J usage is TRBJ2-3; D gene uncertain. In germline, CDR1 is SGHRS, CDR2 YFSETQ. The CDR3 totals 12 residues. V dropped 2 bases and J dropped 3 bases, with 4 bases sitting between them.

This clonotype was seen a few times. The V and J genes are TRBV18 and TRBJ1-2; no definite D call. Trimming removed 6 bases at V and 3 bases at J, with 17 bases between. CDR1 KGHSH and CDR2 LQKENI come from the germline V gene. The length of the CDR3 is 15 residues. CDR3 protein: CASSQAARGDYGYTF. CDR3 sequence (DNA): TGTGCCAGCTCCCAGGCAGCTCGGGGTGACTATGGCTACACCTTC.

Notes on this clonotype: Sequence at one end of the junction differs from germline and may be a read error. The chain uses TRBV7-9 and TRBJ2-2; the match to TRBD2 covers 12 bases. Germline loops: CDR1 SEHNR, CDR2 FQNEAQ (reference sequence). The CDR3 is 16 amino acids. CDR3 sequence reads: CASSRPSGRGTGELLF. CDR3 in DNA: TGTGCCAGCAGCCGCCCTAGCGGGAGGGGCACCGGGGAGCTGCTTTTT.